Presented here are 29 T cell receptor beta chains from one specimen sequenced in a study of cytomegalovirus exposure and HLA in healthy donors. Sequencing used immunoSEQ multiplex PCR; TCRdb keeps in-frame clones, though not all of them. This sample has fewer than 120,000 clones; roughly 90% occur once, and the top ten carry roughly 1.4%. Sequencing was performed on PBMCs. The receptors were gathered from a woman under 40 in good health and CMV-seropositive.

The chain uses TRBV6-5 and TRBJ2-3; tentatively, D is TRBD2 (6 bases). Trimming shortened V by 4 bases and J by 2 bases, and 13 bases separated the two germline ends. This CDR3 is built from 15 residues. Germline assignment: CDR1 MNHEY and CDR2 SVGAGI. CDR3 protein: CASSFVAAFTDTQYF. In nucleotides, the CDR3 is TGTGCCAGCAGTTTTGTAGCGGCCTTCACAGATACGCAGTATTTT.

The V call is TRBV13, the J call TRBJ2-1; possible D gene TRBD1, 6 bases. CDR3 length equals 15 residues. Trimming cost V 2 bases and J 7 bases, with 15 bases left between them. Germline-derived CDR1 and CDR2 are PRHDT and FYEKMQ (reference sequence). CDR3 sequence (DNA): TGTGCCAGCAGCTTACGATCAGGGGCTGGGAATGAGCAGTTCTTC. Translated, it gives CASSLRSGAGNEQFF.

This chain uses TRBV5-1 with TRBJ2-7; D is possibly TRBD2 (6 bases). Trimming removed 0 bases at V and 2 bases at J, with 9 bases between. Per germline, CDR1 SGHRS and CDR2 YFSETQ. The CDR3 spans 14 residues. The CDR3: CASSLASETYEQYF. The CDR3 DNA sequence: TGCGCCAGCAGCTTGGCTAGCGAGACCTACGAGCAGTACTTC.

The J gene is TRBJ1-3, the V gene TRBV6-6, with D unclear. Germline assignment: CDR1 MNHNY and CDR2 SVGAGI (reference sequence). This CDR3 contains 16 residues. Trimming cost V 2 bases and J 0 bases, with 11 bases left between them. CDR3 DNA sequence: TGTGCCAGCAGTTACGGGAGCTCTAGCTCTGGAAACACCATATATTTT. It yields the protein CASSYGSSSSGNTIYF.

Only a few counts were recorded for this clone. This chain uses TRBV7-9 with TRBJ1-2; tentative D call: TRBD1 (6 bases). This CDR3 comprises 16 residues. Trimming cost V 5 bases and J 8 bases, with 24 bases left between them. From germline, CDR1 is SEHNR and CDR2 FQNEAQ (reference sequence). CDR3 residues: CASSPAMGTPPLGYTF. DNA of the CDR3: TGTGCCAGCAGCCCGGCAATGGGGACACCCCCTCTGGGCTACACCTTC.

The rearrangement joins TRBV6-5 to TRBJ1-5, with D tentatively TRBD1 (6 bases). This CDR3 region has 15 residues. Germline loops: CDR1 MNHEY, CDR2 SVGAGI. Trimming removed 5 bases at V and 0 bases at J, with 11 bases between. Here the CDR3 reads CASSPQGYSNQPQHF. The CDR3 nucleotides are TGTGCCAGCAGTCCCCAGGGGTATAGCAATCAGCCCCAGCATTTT.

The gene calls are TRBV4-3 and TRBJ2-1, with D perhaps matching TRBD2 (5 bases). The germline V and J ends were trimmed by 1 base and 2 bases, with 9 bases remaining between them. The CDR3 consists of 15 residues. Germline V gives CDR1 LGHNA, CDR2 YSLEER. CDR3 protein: CASSQAGRTYNEQFF. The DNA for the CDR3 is TGCGCCAGCAGCCAAGCTGGGAGAACCTACAATGAGCAGTTCTTC.

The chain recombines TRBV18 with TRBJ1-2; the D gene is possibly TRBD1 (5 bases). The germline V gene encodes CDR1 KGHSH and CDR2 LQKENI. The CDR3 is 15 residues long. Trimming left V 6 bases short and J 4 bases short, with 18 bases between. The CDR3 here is CASSPIQDPFYGYTF. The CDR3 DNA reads TGTGCCAGCTCGCCGATACAGGACCCTTTCTATGGCTACACCTTC.

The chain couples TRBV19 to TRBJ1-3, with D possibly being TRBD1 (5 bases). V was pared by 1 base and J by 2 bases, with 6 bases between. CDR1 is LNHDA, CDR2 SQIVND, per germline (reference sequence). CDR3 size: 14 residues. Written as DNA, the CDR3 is TGTGCCAGTAGTATAGGGGGCACTGGAAACACCATATATTTT. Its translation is CASSIGGTGNTIYF.

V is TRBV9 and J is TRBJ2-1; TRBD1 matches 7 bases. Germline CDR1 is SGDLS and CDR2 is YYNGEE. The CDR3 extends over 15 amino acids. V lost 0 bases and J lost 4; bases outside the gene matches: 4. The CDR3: CASSVDQGVYNEQFF. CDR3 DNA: TGTGCCAGCAGCGTAGACCAGGGGGTGTACAATGAGCAGTTCTTC. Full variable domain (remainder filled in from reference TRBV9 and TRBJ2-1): DSGVTQTPKHLITATGQRVTLRCSPRSGDLSVYWYQQSLDQGLQFLIQYYNGEERAKGNILERFSAQQFPDLHSELNLSSLELGDSALYFCASSVDQGVYNEQFFGPGTRLTVL.

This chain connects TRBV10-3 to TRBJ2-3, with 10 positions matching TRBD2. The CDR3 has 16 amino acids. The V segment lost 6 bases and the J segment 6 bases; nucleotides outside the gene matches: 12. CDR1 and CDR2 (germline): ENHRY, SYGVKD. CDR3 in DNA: TGTGCCATCAGGACCATCATAGCGGGGGGAGGGGATACGCAGTATTTT. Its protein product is CAIRTIIAGGGDTQYF.

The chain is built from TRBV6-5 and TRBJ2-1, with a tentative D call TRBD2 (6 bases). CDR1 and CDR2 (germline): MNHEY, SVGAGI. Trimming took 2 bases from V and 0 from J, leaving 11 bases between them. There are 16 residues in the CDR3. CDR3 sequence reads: CASSYGDWSSYNEQFF. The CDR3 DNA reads TGTGCCAGCAGTTACGGGGACTGGAGCTCCTACAATGAGCAGTTCTTC.

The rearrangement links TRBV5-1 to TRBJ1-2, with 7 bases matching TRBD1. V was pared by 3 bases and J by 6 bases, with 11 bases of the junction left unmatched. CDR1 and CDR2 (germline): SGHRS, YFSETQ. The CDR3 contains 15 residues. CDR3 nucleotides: TGCGCCAGCAGCTCCACCGGGGGACAGCGGGATGGCTACACCTTC. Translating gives CASSSTGGQRDGYTF.

CDR3 bases: TGTGCCAGCAGCCAAGATACGGGGGGCGGCTACGAGCAGTACTTC. It yields the protein CASSQDTGGGYEQYF. This chain joins TRBV4-2 and TRBJ2-7; TRBD2 is a possible D gene (7 bases). Trimming removed 0 bases at V and 3 bases at J, with 12 bases between. Germline values: CDR1 LGHNA, CDR2 YNFKEQ. The length of the CDR3 is 15 residues.

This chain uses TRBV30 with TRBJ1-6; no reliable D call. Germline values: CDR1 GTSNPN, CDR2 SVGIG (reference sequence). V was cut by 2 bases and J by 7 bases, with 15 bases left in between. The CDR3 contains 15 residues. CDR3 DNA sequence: TGTGCCTGGAGTAACCTAGCAGGCTGGAATTCACCCCTCCACTTT. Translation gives CAWSNLAGWNSPLHF.

The CDR3 loop reads CSVANRGPRGYTF. The CDR3 nucleotides read TGCAGCGTTGCTAACAGGGGGCCGCGTGGCTACACCTTC. This chain connects TRBV29-1 to TRBJ1-2, with 9 positions matching TRBD1. The germline V gene encodes CDR1 SQVTM and CDR2 ANQGSEA. This CDR3 contains 13 residues. V shed 4 bases and J 7 bases; nucleotides not matched to a gene: 7.

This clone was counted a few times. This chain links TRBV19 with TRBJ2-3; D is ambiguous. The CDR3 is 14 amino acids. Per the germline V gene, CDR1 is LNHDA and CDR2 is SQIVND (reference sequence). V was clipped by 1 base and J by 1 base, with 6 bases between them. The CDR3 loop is CASSIGAGTDTQYF. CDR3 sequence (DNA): TGTGCCAGTAGTATAGGGGCTGGCACAGATACGCAGTATTTT. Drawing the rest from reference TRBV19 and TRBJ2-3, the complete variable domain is DGGITQSPKYLFRKEGQNVTLSCEQNLNHDAMYWYRQDPGQGLRLIYYSQIVNDFQKGDIAEGYSVSREKKESFPLTVTSAQKNPTAFYLCASSIGAGTDTQYFGPGTRLTVL.

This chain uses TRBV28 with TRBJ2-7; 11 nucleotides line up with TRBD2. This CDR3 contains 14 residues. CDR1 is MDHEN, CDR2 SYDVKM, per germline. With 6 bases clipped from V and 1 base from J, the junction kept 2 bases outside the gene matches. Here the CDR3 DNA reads TGTGCCAGCAGCCGACTAGCGGGGTCCTACGAGCAGTACTTC. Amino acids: CASSRLAGSYEQYF. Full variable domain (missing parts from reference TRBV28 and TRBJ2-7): DVKVTQSSRYLVKRTGEKVFLECVQDMDHENMFWYRQDPGLGLRLIYFSYDVKMKEKGDIPEGYSVSREKKERFSLILESASTNQTSMYLCASSRLAGSYEQYFGPGTRLTVT.

CDR3 nucleotides: TGTGCCAGCACCCTCGACAGGGTGAACACTGAAGCTTTCTTT. Its translation: CASTLDRVNTEAFF. V is TRBV7-2 and J is TRBJ1-1; 7 bases are shared with TRBD1. The V gene's germline CDR1 is SGHTA and CDR2 FQGNSA. The CDR3 has 14 amino acids. V lost 7 bases to trimming and J lost 0 bases; unmatched junction nucleotides: 5. Using reference TRBV7-2 and TRBJ1-1 for the parts outside the CDR3, the full variable domain is GAGVSQSPSNKVTEKGKDVELRCDPISGHTALYWYRQSLGQGLEFLIYFQGNSAPDKSGLPSDRFSAERTGGSVSTLTIQRTQQEDSAVYLCASTLDRVNTEAFFGQGTRLTVV.

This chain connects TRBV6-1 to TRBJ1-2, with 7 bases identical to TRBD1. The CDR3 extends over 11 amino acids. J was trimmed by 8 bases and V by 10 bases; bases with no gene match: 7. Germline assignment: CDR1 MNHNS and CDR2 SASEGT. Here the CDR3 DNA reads TGTGCCACCCAGACAGGGCGCGGCTACACCTTC. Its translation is CATQTGRGYTF.

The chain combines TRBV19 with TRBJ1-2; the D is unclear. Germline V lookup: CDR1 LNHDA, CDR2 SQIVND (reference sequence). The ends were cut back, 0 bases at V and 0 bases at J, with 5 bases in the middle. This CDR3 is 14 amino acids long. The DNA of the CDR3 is TGTGCCAGTAGTATAGAAGCAACTAACTATGGCTACACCTTC. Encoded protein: CASSIEATNYGYTF. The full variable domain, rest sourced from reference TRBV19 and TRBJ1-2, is DGGITQSPKYLFRKEGQNVTLSCEQNLNHDAMYWYRQDPGQGLRLIYYSQIVNDFQKGDIAEGYSVSREKKESFPLTVTSAQKNPTAFYLCASSIEATNYGYTFGSGTRLTVV.

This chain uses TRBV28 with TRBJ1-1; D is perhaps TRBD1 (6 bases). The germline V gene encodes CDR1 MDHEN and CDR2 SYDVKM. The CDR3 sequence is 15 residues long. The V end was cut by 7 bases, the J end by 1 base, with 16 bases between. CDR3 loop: CASTNQGTENTEAFF. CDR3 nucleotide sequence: TGTGCCAGCACCAACCAGGGGACGGAGAACACTGAAGCTTTCTTT.

CDR3 sequence (DNA): TGTGCCAGCAGCAAAGCGGGTAGCGGGACTCAATGGGGGTACTTC. This sequence encodes CASSKAGSGTQWGYF. The chain is built from TRBV28 and TRBJ2-7; 8 bases fit TRBD2. Germline CDR1 MDHEN, CDR2 SYDVKM. The V segment lost 6 bases and the J segment 12 bases; nucleotides outside the gene matches: 19. This CDR3 comprises 15 residues. The whole variable domain, remainder taken from reference TRBV28 and TRBJ2-7, is DVKVTQSSRYLVKRTGEKVFLECVQDMDHENMFWYRQDPGLGLRLIYFSYDVKMKEKGDIPEGYSVSREKKERFSLILESASTNQTSMYLCASSKAGSGTQWGYFGPGTRLTVT.

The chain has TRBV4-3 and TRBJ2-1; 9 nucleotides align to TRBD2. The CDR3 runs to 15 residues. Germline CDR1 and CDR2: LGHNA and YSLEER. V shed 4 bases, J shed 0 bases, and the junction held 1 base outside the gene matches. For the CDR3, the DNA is TGCGCCAGCAGCCGGACTAGCGACTCCTACAATGAGCAGTTCTTC. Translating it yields CASSRTSDSYNEQFF.

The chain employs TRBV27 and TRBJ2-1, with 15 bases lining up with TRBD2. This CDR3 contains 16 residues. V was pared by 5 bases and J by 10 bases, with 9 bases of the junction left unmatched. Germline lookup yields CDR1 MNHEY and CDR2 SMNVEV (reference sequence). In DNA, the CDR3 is TGTGCCAGCAGTCCCCGGACTAGCGGGGGGGCTGGCGAGCAGTTCTTC. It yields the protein CASSPRTSGGAGEQFF.

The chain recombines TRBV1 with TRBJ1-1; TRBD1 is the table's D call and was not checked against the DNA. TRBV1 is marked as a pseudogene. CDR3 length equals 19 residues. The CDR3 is CTSSQAKWEGQGANTEAFF. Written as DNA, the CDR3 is TGCACCAGCAGCCAAGCCAAGTGGGAGGGACAGGGGGCGAACACTGAAGCTTTCTTT.

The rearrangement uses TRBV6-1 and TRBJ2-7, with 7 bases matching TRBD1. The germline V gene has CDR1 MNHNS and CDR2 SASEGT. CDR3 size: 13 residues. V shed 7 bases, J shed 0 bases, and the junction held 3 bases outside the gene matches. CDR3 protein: CASKRTGSYEQYF. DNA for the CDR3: TGTGCCAGCAAGAGGACAGGCTCCTACGAGCAGTACTTC.

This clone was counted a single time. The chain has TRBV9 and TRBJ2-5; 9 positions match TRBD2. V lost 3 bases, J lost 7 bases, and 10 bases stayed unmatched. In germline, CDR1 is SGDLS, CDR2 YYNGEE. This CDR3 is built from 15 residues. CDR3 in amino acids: CASSGSGGRLGTQYF. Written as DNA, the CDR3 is TGTGCCAGCAGCGGTAGCGGGGGTCGGCTCGGGACCCAGTACTTC.

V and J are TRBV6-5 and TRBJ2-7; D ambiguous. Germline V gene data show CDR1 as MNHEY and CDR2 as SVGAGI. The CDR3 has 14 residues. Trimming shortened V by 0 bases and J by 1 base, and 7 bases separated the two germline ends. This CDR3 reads CASSYSLGSYEQYF. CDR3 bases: TGTGCCAGCAGTTACTCCCTAGGTTCCTACGAGCAGTACTTC.